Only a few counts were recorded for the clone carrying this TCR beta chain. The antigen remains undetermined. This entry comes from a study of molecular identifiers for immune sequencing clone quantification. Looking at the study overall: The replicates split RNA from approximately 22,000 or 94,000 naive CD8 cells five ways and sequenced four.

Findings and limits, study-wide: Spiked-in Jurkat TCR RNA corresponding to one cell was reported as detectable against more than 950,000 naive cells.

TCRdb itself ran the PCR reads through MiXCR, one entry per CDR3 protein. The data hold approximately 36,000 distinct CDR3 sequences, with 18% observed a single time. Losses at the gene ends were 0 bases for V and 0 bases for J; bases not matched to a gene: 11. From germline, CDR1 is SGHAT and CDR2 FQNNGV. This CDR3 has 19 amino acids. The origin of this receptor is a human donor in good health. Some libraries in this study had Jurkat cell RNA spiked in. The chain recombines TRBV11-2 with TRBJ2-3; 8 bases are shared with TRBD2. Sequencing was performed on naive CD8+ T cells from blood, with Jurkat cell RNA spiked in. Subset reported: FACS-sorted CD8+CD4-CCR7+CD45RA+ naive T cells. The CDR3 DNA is TGTGCCAGCAGCTTAGATCGAGCGGGAGAAAAAGAAAGCACAGATACGCAGTATTTT. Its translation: CASSLDRAGEKESTDTQYF.